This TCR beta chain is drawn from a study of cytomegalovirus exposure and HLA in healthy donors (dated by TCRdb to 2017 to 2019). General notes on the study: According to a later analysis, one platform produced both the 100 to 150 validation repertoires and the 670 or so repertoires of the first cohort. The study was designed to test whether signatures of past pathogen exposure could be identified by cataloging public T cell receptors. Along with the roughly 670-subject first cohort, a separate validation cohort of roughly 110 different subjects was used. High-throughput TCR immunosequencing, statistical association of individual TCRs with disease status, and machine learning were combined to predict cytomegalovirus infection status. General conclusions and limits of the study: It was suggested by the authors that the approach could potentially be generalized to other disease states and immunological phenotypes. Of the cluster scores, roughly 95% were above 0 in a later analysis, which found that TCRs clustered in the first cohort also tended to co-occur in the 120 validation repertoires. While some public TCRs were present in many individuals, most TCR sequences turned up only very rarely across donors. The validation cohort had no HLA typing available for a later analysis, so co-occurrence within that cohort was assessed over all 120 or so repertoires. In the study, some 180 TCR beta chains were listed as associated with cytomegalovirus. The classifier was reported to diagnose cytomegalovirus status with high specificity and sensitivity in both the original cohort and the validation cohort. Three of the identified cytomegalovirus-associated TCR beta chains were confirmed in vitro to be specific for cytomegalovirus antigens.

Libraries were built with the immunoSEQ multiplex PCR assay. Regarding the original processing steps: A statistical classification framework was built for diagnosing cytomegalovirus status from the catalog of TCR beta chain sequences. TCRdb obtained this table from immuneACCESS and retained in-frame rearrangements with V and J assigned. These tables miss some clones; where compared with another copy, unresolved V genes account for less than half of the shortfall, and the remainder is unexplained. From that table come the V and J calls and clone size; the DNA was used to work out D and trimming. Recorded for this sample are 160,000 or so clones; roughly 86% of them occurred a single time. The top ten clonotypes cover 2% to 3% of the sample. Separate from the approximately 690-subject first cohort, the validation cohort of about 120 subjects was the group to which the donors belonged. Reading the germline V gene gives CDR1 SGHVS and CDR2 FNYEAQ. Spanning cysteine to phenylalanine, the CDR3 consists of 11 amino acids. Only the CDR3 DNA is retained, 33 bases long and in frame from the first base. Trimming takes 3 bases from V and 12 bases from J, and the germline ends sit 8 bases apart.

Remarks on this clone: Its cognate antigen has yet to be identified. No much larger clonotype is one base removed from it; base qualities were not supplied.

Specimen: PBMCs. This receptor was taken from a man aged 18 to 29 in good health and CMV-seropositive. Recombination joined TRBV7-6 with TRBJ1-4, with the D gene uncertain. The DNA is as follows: TGTGCCAGCAGCTTGGAGGGTGAACTGTTTTTT. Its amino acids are CASSLEGELFF.